This T cell receptor beta chain was recorded in a study of blood T cell repertoires in COVID-19. Looking at the study overall: COVID-19 samples, acute and convalescent, were from the United States, Italy and Spain.

Under the authors' procedure: For nucleated cells, counts were estimated from reference gene primer amplification. TCRdb's table, derived via immunoSEQ multiplex PCR, lists solely in-frame clones and lacks some. For V, J and clone size, that table is used; D and trimming come from the DNA. The top ten hold 8.6% of the sample, which has about 270,000 clones, about 80% seen once. The sample holds a few counts of this clone. From germline, CDR1 is SEHNR and CDR2 FQNEAQ (reference sequence). Trimming at V came to 7 bases and at J to 13 bases, leaving 10 bases not matched to a gene. CDR3 length: 12 residues.

The sequence came from a human donor in a cohort sampled during active COVID-19. Sequencing used peripheral blood. This rearrangement joins TRBV7-9 to TRBJ2-1, with 7 positions matching TRBD2. The CDR3 coding sequence is TGTGCCAGCAACCAATTGCTAGCGGCCCAGTTCTTC. Translating it yields CASNQLLAAQFF.